This T cell receptor beta chain derives from a study of blood T cell repertoires in COVID-19. In the study overall: From the United States, Italy and Spain came samples of acute and convalescent COVID-19. PBMCs, B-cell-depleted T cells, or T cells provided the cDNA or gDNA that made up the material.

As for this clone: The junction does not match germline at one end; this may be a read error.

Seattle's enrolled individuals joined amid active infection and were then monitored longitudinally. Sequencing was performed with immunoSEQ multiplex PCR; in TCRdb, only in-frame clones are kept and a portion is missing. Here the sample spans about 210,000 clones, approximately 78% being singletons. CDR3 length equals 13 residues. In germline, CDR1 is SQVTM, CDR2 ANQGSEA. V is TRBV29-1 and J is TRBJ2-5, with 9 bases lining up with TRBD2. The sequence derives from a woman in her sixties or seventies with COVID-19, enrolled during active disease. Sequenced: peripheral blood. CDR3 coding DNA: TGCAGCGCTGAAGCGGGAGGTAAAGAGACCCAGTACTTC. This translates into CSAEAGGKETQYF.